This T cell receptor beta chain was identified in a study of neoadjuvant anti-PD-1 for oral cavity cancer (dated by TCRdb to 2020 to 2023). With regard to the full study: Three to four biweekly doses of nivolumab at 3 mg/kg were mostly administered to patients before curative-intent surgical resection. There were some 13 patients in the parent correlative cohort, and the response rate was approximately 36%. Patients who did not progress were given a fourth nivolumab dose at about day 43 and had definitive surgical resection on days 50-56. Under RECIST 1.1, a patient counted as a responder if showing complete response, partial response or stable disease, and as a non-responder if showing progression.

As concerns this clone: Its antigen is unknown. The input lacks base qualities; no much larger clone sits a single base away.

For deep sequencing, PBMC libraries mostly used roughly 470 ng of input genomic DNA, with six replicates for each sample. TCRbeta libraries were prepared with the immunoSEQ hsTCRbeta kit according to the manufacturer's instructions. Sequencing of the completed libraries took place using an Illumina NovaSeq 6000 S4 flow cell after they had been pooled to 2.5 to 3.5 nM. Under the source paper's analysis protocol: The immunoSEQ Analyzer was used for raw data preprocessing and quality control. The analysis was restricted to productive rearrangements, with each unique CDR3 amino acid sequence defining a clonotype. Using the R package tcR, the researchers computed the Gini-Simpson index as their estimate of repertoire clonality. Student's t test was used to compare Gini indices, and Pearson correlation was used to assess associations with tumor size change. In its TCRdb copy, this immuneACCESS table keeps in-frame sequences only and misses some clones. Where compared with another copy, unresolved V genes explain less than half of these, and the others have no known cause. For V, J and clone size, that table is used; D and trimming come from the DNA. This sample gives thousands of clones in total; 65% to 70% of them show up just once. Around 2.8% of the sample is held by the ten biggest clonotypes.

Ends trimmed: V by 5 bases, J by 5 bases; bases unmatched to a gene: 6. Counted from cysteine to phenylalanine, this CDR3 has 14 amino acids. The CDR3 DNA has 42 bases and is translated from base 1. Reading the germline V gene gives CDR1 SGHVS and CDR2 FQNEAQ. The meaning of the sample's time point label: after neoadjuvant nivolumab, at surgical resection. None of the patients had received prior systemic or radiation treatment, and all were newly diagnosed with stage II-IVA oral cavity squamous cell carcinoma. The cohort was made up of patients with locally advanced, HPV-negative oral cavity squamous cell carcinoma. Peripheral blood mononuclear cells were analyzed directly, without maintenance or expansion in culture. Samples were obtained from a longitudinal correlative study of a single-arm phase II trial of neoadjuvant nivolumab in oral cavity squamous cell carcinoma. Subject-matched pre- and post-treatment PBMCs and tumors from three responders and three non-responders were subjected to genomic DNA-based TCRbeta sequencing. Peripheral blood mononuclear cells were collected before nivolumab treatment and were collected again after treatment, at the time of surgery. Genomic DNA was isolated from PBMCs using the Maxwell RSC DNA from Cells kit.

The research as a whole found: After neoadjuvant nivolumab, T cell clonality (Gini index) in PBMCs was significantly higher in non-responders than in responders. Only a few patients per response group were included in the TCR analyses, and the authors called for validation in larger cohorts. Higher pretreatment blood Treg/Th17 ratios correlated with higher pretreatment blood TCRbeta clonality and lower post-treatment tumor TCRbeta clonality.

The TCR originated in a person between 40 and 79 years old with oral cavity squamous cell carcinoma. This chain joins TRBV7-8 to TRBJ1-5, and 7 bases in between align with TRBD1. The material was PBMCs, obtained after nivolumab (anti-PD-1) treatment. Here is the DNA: TGTGCCAGCAGCCTGACAGGGAACCATCAGCCCCAGCATTTT. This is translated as CASSLTGNHQPQHF. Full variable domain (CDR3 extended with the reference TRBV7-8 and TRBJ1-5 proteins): GAGVSQSPRYKVAKRGQDVALRCDPISGHVSLFWYQQALGQGPEFLTYFQNEAQLDKSGLPSDRFFAERPEGSVSTLKIQRTQQEDSAVYLCASSLTGNHQPQHFGDGTRLSIL.